This T cell receptor (beta chain) comes out of a study of CD8+CD57+ T cells in acquired aplastic anemia. The wider study: Mean DNA quantity obtained from sorted CD4+ and CD8+ cells was approximately 3 ug.

V lost 8 bases to trimming and J lost 4 bases; unmatched junction nucleotides: 10. The CDR3 has 16 amino acids. The germline CDR1 and CDR2 sequences are SNHLY and FYNNEI. Template material for TCR beta VDJ and CDR3 profiling consisted of genomic DNA. TCRdb reprocessed the reads with MiXCR, giving one entry per CDR3 protein. Found here are 150,000 to 200,000 distinct CDR3 sequences, less than 65% of them singletons; the top ten hold about 42%. Turning to this clonotype: Its antigen is not known.

An expansion of CD8+CD57+ cells by flow cytometry had been shown in patients chosen for sequencing. The patients all had a severe acquired aplastic anemia diagnosis. Patients were therapy-naive when their blood was sampled. Overall study results and limits: The CD8+ Simpson's diversity of patients and controls was not significantly different.

The chain carries TRBV2 and TRBJ1-6; TRBD1 matches at 8 bases. The TCR sequence derives from a human donor with aplastic anemia. Sequencing used sorted CD4+, CD8+, or CD8+CD57+ T cells (not recorded which) from PBMCs. CDR3 coding DNA: TGTGCCAGCCTGGACAGGGTACGAGGGTATAATTCACCCCTCCACTTT. It translates to CASLDRVRGYNSPLHF.